Below are 21 T cell receptor beta chains sequenced from a single sample in a study of OX40 agonist ivuxolimab in advanced cancers. The assay was immunoSEQ multiplex PCR, and TCRdb's table has in-frame clones only and misses some. Among about 22,000 clones listed, 85% to 90% were seen once. The sample in question was CD4+ or CD8+ T cells sorted from blood, obtained in a trial of the OX40 agonist ivuxolimab. The receptors here all came from an adult with an advanced solid tumor such as melanoma, head and neck, liver or kidney cancer.

CDR3 in DNA: TGTGCCAGCAGCTGGGCGGAGAACACTGAAGCTTTCTTT. Encoded protein: CASSWAENTEAFF. The chain uses TRBV27 and TRBJ1-1; D not resolved. Germline V gene sequence: CDR1 MNHEY, CDR2 SMNVEV (reference sequence). The CDR3 runs to 13 residues. Trimming took 6 bases from V and 1 from J, leaving 9 bases between them.

The chain is built from TRBV9 and TRBJ2-7, with TRBD1 identical over 7 bases. This CDR3 has 15 residues. CDR1 is SGDLS, CDR2 YYNGEE, per germline. After removal of 4 bases from V and 3 bases from J, the junction contained 10 bases not matched to a gene. The CDR3 protein is CASSLFDGTDYEQYF. CDR3 bases: TGTGCCAGCAGCCTCTTTGACGGGACAGACTACGAGCAGTACTTC.

In nucleotides, the CDR3 is TGTGCCACCAGCAGAGGGGGGACAGGGGGCTTATTGTACAATGAGCAGTTCTTC. As protein: CATSRGGTGGLLYNEQFF. The chain uses TRBV15 and TRBJ2-1, with TRBD1 matching 12 bases. J lost 4 bases, V lost 1 base, and 8 bases had no gene match. There are 18 residues in the CDR3. Germline-derived CDR1 and CDR2 are LNHNV and YYDKDF (reference sequence).

The chain joins TRBV27 to TRBJ1-2, with TRBD1 identical over 8 bases. Germline lookup yields CDR1 MNHEY and CDR2 SMNVEV (reference sequence). The CDR3 length is 14 residues. The V segment lost 4 bases and the J segment 8 bases; nucleotides outside the gene matches: 9. The DNA for the CDR3 is TGTGCCAGCAGTTCCGTGACAGGGGTAAACGGCTACACCTTC. It is translated as CASSSVTGVNGYTF.

Turning to this clone: The junction and the germline gene differ at one end; a read error may be behind it. This chain connects TRBV11-2 to TRBJ2-1, with no clear D. Germline V gives CDR1 SGHAT, CDR2 FQNNGV. The CDR3 spans 17 residues. The CDR3 protein is CASSVDLRATQYNEQFF. In nucleotides, the CDR3 is TGTGCCAGCAGCGTAGACCTTAGGGCCACCCAATACAATGAGCAGTTCTTC.

The chain couples TRBV11-2 to TRBJ1-5, with D possibly matching TRBD1 (6 bases). CDR1 and CDR2 (germline): SGHAT, FQNNGV. V gave up 2 bases and J gave up 5 bases, with 10 bases separating them. The CDR3 loop spans 14 amino acids. The CDR3 spells CASSLTGAYQPQHF. The CDR3 DNA reads as TGTGCCAGCAGCTTAACGGGGGCCTATCAGCCCCAGCATTTT.

This clone was observed a single time. The rearrangement links TRBV15 to TRBJ1-4; D is unclear. CDR3 length: 15 residues. V lost 0 bases to trimming and J lost 0 bases, with 5 bases between them. From germline, CDR1 is LNHNV and CDR2 YYDKDF (reference sequence). CDR3 residues: CATSRDGPTNEKLFF. In nucleotides, the CDR3 is TGTGCCACCAGCAGAGATGGTCCAACTAATGAAAAACTGTTTTTT.

The chain uses TRBV20-1 and TRBJ2-4; D remains unclear. The CDR3 length is 11 residues. Trimming took 0 bases from V and 6 from J, leaving 3 bases between them. Germline CDR1 is DFQATT and CDR2 is SNEGSKA (reference sequence). CDR3 loop: CSARDRNIQYF. The CDR3 DNA follows: TGCAGTGCTAGAGATCGAAACATTCAGTACTTC.

The V gene is TRBV10-2, the J gene TRBJ2-7; the D gene is possibly TRBD2 (6 bases). Trimming removed 5 bases from V and 0 bases from J, with 14 bases in between. The CDR3 contains 15 residues. Germline V lookup: CDR1 WSHSY, CDR2 SAAADI. The CDR3, as DNA: TGCGCCAGCAGTAGGGTTGGGAGGATCTCCTACGAGCAGTACTTC. Its protein product is CASSRVGRISYEQYF.

The V and J genes are TRBV19 and TRBJ2-7; 8 bases map to TRBD1. Trimming removed 4 bases from V and 3 bases from J; junction bases left unmatched: 2. The CDR3 has 13 amino acids. CDR1 is LNHDA, CDR2 SQIVND, per germline (reference sequence). In DNA, the CDR3 is TGTGCCAGTAGTAGCGACAGGGGCTACGAGCAGTACTTC. Translated: CASSSDRGYEQYF.

The V gene is TRBV6-5, the J gene TRBJ2-7; possibly TRBD2 for D (6 bases). Germline loops: CDR1 MNHEY, CDR2 SVGAGI. CDR3 length equals 13 residues. Trimming removed 6 bases from V and 0 bases from J, with 9 bases in between. The CDR3 sequence is CASSLADSYEQYF. CDR3 nucleotides: TGTGCCAGCAGCTTAGCGGACTCCTACGAGCAGTACTTC.

The chain carries TRBV7-9 and TRBJ2-2, with a possible D match to TRBD1 (5 bases). V was trimmed by 3 bases and J by 2 bases, leaving 13 bases between them. The germline V gene has CDR1 SEHNR and CDR2 FQNEAQ (reference sequence). The CDR3 consists of 16 residues. CDR3 loop: CASSFYGAPNTGELFF. The CDR3 DNA reads TGTGCCAGCAGCTTCTATGGGGCCCCTAACACCGGGGAGCTGTTTTTT.

This rearrangement joins TRBV11-2 to TRBJ2-1; 7 bases agree with TRBD2. Germline CDR1 and CDR2: SGHAT and FQNNGV. J was trimmed by 4 bases and V by 5 bases; bases with no gene match: 11. There are 16 residues in the CDR3. CDR3 sequence reads: CASSPPPGGKYNEQFF. Written as DNA, the CDR3 is TGTGCCAGCAGCCCACCTCCGGGGGGAAAATACAATGAGCAGTTCTTC. Together with reference TRBV11-2 and TRBJ2-1, the CDR3 gives the full variable domain: EAGVAQSPRYKIIEKRQSVAFWCNPISGHATLYWYQQILGQGPKLLIQFQNNGVVDDSQLPKDRFSAERLKGVDSTLKIQPAKLEDSAVYLCASSPPPGGKYNEQFFGPGTRLTVL.

This sequence joins TRBV27 and TRBJ2-5; D is perhaps TRBD2 (5 bases). The CDR3 is 14 residues long. Per germline, CDR1 MNHEY and CDR2 SMNVEV (reference sequence). V was trimmed by 3 bases and J by 1 base, leaving 9 bases between them. The CDR3 region has the DNA TGTGCCAGCAGTTTCTTGGGAGCCCAAGAGACCCAGTACTTC. This codes for CASSFLGAQETQYF.

V and J are TRBV27 and TRBJ2-1; 12 positions agree with TRBD2. V lost 7 bases to trimming and J lost 4 bases; unmatched junction nucleotides: 11. Germline V gene lookup returns CDR1 MNHEY and CDR2 SMNVEV (reference sequence). The CDR3 length is 17 residues. The CDR3 coding sequence is TGTGCCAGCATACGGACTAGCGGGACGCCTTTTTACAATGAGCAGTTCTTC. It codes for CASIRTSGTPFYNEQFF.

The genes are TRBV7-2 and TRBJ2-7, with no clear D. Germline assignment: CDR1 SGHTA and CDR2 FQGNSA. This CDR3 is 15 amino acids long. V shed 2 bases and J shed 3 bases, with 14 bases lying between them. The CDR3 nucleotides read TGTGCCAGCAGCTTATTGGCCGTGAGCTACTACGAGCAGTACTTC. Translation gives CASSLLAVSYYEQYF.

With respect to this clone: Given a much more abundant clone one base away, this may be a read error. The chain is built from TRBV28 and TRBJ1-5; TRBD1 is a possible D gene (5 bases). Germline CDR1 MDHEN, CDR2 SYDVKM. This CDR3 has 13 amino acids. V dropped 2 bases and J dropped 5 bases, with 7 bases sitting between them. The CDR3 spells CASSLMGDQPQHF. In nucleotides, the CDR3 is TGTGCCAGCAGTTTAATGGGGGATCAGCCCCAGCATTTT.

This clone was detected only once. V gene TRBV5-1 combines with J gene TRBJ2-1; D uncertain. V lost 1 base and J 0 bases, leaving 8 bases between the germline ends. Germline V gene data show CDR1 as SGHRS and CDR2 as YFSETQ. CDR3 size: 15 residues. The CDR3 spells CASSLTVSSYNEQFF. DNA for the CDR3: TGCGCCAGCAGCTTGACGGTAAGCTCCTACAATGAGCAGTTCTTC.

This clone has a single count. The chain recombines TRBV21-1 with TRBJ1-2; TRBD1, as called in the table, went unchecked against the DNA. TRBV21-1 has pseudogene status. The CDR3 contains 13 residues. DNA for the CDR3: TGTGCCAGCAGCCAGGACAGGGAGGATGGCTACACCTTC. Translation: CASSQDREDGYTF.

Comments on this clone: At one end the junction does not follow the germline gene, possibly because of a read error. V is TRBV11-3 and J is TRBJ2-1; 9 nucleotides agree with TRBD2. This CDR3 comprises 14 residues. The germline V gene encodes CDR1 SGHNT and CDR2 YENEEA. The CDR3 region is CASSLVNECGRGIF. In nucleotides, the CDR3 is TGTGCCAGCAGCTTAGTAAACGAATGCGGGAGGGGGATCTTC.

The chain links TRBV11-3 to TRBJ2-1, with a weak D call TRBD1 (5 bases). Between the trimmed V and J ends, which lost 5 bases and 4 bases, there was a span of 12 bases. Looked up from germline, CDR1 is SGHNT and CDR2 is YENEEA. The CDR3 is made up of 14 amino acids. The CDR3 is CASSRKRGYNEQFF. DNA of the CDR3: TGTGCCAGCAGCCGCAAAAGGGGTTACAATGAGCAGTTCTTC.